This TCR beta chain originates from a study of cytomegalovirus exposure and HLA in healthy donors. Study results and caveats: Among the CMV-associated chains, a few were confirmed in vitro as specific for CMV antigens. Across donors, most TCRs were seen rarely, yet some public ones were widespread.

Trimming at V came to 4 bases and at J to 0 bases, leaving 3 bases not matched to a gene. The CDR3 spans 15 residues. CDR1 and CDR2 (germline): SGHAT, FQDESV (reference sequence). From the 120-subject validation cohort, which was separate from the roughly 620-subject first cohort, the donors were drawn. The repertoire was sequenced with immunoSEQ multiplex PCR; TCRdb's copy has only in-frame clones and lacks some. The sample carries about 84,000 clones, approximately 90% recorded once. This clone was seen a handful of times. What it binds is not known. The chain uses TRBV11-1 and TRBJ1-2; 9 nucleotides align to TRBD1. The sequence derives from a man younger than 40 in good health and CMV-seronegative. Sample: PBMCs. CDR3 sequence reads: CASSSRQGANYGYTF. CDR3 nucleotide sequence: TGTGCCAGCAGCTCAAGACAGGGGGCTAACTATGGCTACACCTTC.